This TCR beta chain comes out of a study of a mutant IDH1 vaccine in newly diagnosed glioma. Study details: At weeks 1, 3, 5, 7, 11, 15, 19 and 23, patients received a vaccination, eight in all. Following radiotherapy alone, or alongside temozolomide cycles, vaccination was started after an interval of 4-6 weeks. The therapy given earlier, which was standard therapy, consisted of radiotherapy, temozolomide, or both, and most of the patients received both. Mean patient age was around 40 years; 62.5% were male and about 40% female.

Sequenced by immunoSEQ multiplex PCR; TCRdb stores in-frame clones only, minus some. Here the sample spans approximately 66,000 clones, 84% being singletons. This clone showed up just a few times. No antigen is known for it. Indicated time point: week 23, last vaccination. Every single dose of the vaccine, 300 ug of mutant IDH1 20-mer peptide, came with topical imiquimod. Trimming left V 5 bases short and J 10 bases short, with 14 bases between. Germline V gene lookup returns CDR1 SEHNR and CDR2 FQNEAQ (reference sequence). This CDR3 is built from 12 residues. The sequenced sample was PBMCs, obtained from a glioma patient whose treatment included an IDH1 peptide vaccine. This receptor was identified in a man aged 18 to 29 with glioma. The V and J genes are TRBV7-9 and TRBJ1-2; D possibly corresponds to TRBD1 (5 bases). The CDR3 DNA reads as TGTGCCAGCAGCGTGACAGTCTTGGACTACACCTTC. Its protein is CASSVTVLDYTF.